The 22 T cell receptor beta chains below come from one sample, sequenced in a study of T-cell reconstitution after alpha-beta-depleted transplantation in children. Unique molecular identifiers were used to barcode this TCRbeta library. Each CDR3 protein gets one entry after TCRdb re-called the PCR reads with MiXCR. The table includes fewer than 350,000 distinct CDR3 sequences, around 10% detected once. The sequences come from peripheral blood, collected 180 days after TCRalphabeta/CD19-depleted stem cell transplant. These receptors were collected from a male patient between 2 and 9 years old who had a stem cell transplant for chronic granulomatous disease, so the T cells may come from the graft donor.

This clonotype was found many times. This sequence joins TRBV7-9 and TRBJ1-1; D is perhaps TRBD1 (5 bases). Deletions cut 5 bases from V and 7 bases from J, with 20 bases between. The V gene's germline CDR1 is SEHNR and CDR2 FQNEAQ (reference sequence). There are 15 residues in the CDR3. DNA for the CDR3: TGTGCCAGCAGCAAACCGGGAGGAAGGGGTGGTGAAGCTTTCTTT. Translated: CASSKPGGRGGEAFF.

In its sample, this clonotype was seen many times. The chain is built from TRBV5-1 and TRBJ2-3; D may be TRBD1 (6 bases). Germline assignment: CDR1 SGHRS and CDR2 YFSETQ. V lost 4 bases and J lost 5, with 20 bases in between. The CDR3 has 16 amino acids. Here the CDR3 DNA reads TGCGCCAGCAGCATCTCTGACAGGCGCCTCAGAGATACGCAGTATTTT. Its translation is CASSISDRRLRDTQYF.

V and J are TRBV18 and TRBJ2-3; tentative D call: TRBD1 (6 bases). Germline V CDR1 and CDR2: KGHSH, LQKENI. This CDR3 has 15 residues. Between the trimmed V and J ends, which lost 5 bases and 2 bases, there was a span of 14 bases. In DNA, the CDR3 is TGTGCCAGCTCAGACAGGACTCGCTTCACAGATACGCAGTATTTT. Protein sequence: CASSDRTRFTDTQYF.

This clonotype has at least ten counts. This chain connects TRBV12-3 or TRBV12-4 to TRBJ2-3, with D possibly TRBD1 on 6 matching bases. V was trimmed by 6 bases and J by 6 bases, leaving 16 bases between them. This CDR3 is 14 amino acids long. The CDR3 DNA reads TGTGCCAGCAGGCGCGTAGGGGGTGGCGATACGCAGTATTTT. Amino acid sequence: CASRRVGGGDTQYF.

This clonotype was detected ten times or more. J is TRBJ2-2 and V is TRBV4-2; unclear D gene. Trimming left V 1 base short and J 8 bases short, with 8 bases between. From germline, CDR1 is LGHNA and CDR2 YNFKEQ. The CDR3 length is 13 residues. The chain's CDR3 is CASSQANLGELFF. Written as DNA, the CDR3 is TGTGCCAGCAGCCAAGCGAACTTAGGGGAGCTGTTTTTT.

This clonotype was counted many times. The chain uses TRBV6-5 and TRBJ2-1, with D maybe TRBD2 (6 bases). In germline, CDR1 is MNHEY, CDR2 SVGAGI. The CDR3 is 13 residues long. Trimming removed 6 bases at V and 0 bases at J, with 6 bases between. The CDR3 DNA reads TGTGCCAGCAGGACTAGCTCCTACAATGAGCAGTTCTTC. Translated: CASRTSSYNEQFF.

This clonotype has more than one count but fewer than ten. The chain combines TRBV29-1 with TRBJ2-1; 7 nucleotides agree with TRBD2. CDR3 size: 14 residues. Germline V lookup: CDR1 SQVTM, CDR2 ANQGSEA. V trimming: 7 bases; J trimming: 4 bases; junction bases outside the gene matches: 10. The CDR3 here is CSAWGGEGYNEQFF. The DNA for the CDR3 is TGCAGCGCCTGGGGGGGGGAGGGGTACAATGAGCAGTTCTTC.

On this clonotype itself: A much larger clone sits a single nucleotide away, making a read error possible. The chain employs TRBV3-1 and TRBJ2-7; 9 nucleotides agree with TRBD2. Germline CDR1 is LGHDT and CDR2 is YNNKEL (reference sequence). The trim removed 0 bases at V and 6 bases at J, leaving 12 bases unmatched. This CDR3 is built from 17 residues. This CDR3 is CASSQDWRLAEGGEQYF. The CDR3 bases are TGTGCCAGCAGCCAAGATTGGAGACTAGCGGAAGGGGGCGAGCAGTACTTC.

The V and J genes are TRBV9 and TRBJ1-2; no clear D gene. Trimming left V 4 bases short and J 8 bases short, with 15 bases between. This CDR3 comprises 13 residues. CDR1 SGDLS and CDR2 YYNGEE come from the germline V gene. For the CDR3, the DNA is TGTGCCAGCAGCCCGACCACCTATCTCGGCTACACCTTC. Translation: CASSPTTYLGYTF.

At least ten counts were recorded for this clonotype. The rearrangement uses TRBV28 and TRBJ1-1; 9 bases align to TRBD1. The ends lost 1 base at V and 6 bases at J; junction bases unmatched: 9. Germline loops: CDR1 MDHEN, CDR2 SYDVKM. The CDR3 spans 16 residues. CDR3 sequence: CASSLSLWDRDAEAFF. The CDR3 DNA sequence: TGTGCCAGCAGTTTATCGTTATGGGACAGGGACGCTGAAGCTTTCTTT.

As to this clonotype: A much bigger clone sits one base away, suggesting this may be a read error. For the CDR3, the DNA is TGTTCCAGCAGTACAGGGATTGGCTCTGGAAACACCATATATTTT. Its translation is CSSSTGIGSGNTIYF. V is TRBV7-2 and J is TRBJ1-3, with D perhaps matching TRBD1 (6 bases). The CDR3 covers 15 residues. Germline V gene sequence: CDR1 SGHTA, CDR2 FQGNSA. The entire variable domain, with the rest obtained from reference TRBV7-2 and TRBJ1-3, is as follows: GAGVSQSPSNKVTEKGKDVELRCDPISGHTALYWYRQSLGQGLEFLIYFQGNSAPDKSGLPSDRFSAERTGGSVSTLTIQRTQQEDSAVYLCSSSTGIGSGNTIYFGEGSWLTVV.

Many counts were recorded for this clonotype. This chain uses TRBV29-1 with TRBJ2-3; 7 bases are shared with TRBD2. The V gene's germline CDR1 is SQVTM and CDR2 ANQGSEA. This CDR3 is 12 amino acids long. The V and J ends lost 6 bases and 9 bases, in that order; junction bases with no gene match: 9. CDR3: CSVVTSPRTQYF. The DNA of the CDR3 is TGCAGCGTCGTGACTAGCCCCCGGACGCAGTATTTT.

The gene calls are TRBV18 and TRBJ2-5; D gene uncertain. The germline gives CDR1 KGHSH, CDR2 LQKENI. Trimming removed 1 base at V and 1 base at J, with 7 bases between. This CDR3 spans 14 amino acids. CDR3 sequence (DNA): TGTGCCAGCTCACCACTGAGCCCCCAAGAGACCCAGTACTTC. This encodes CASSPLSPQETQYF.

This clonotype was counted at least ten times. The gene calls are TRBV7-9 and TRBJ2-1; 8 nucleotides line up with TRBD2. The CDR3 totals 15 residues. Trimming at V came to 4 bases and at J to 12 bases, leaving 14 bases not matched to a gene. Germline CDR1 SEHNR, CDR2 FQNEAQ (reference sequence). The CDR3, as DNA: TGTGCCAGCAGCTCGACTAGCGCTTATCTCGAGGGGCAGTTCTTC. Its protein is CASSSTSAYLEGQFF.

This clonotype appeared many times. The V and J genes are TRBV7-9 and TRBJ2-2, with D uncertain. The CDR3 consists of 15 residues. V gave up 6 bases and J gave up 1 base, with 12 bases separating them. The germline V gene has CDR1 SEHNR and CDR2 FQNEAQ (reference sequence). DNA for the CDR3: TGTGCCAGCAGGCGACTGGCTTTGAACACCGGGGAGCTGTTTTTT. It specifies CASRRLALNTGELFF.

The chain carries TRBV28 and TRBJ2-1, with D perhaps TRBD1 (5 bases). The length of the CDR3 is 20 residues. V dropped 6 bases and J dropped 8 bases, with 35 bases sitting between them. CDR1 is MDHEN, CDR2 SYDVKM, per germline. CDR3: CASSPFWMVGVPEITDEQFF. The CDR3 DNA reads TGTGCCAGCAGCCCCTTCTGGATGGTAGGGGTCCCCGAAATTACCGATGAGCAGTTCTTC. Filled out from reference TRBV28 and TRBJ2-1, the complete variable domain reads DVKVTQSSRYLVKRTGEKVFLECVQDMDHENMFWYRQDPGLGLRLIYFSYDVKMKEKGDIPEGYSVSREKKERFSLILESASTNQTSMYLCASSPFWMVGVPEITDEQFFGPGTRLTVL.

This clonotype was detected ten times or more. This chain uses TRBV5-5 with TRBJ1-6; D not resolved. Germline lookup yields CDR1 SGHKS and CDR2 YYEKEE (reference sequence). V lost 2 bases to trimming and J lost 3 bases, with 9 bases between them. This CDR3 is 15 amino acids long. The CDR3 bases are TGTGCCAGCAGCTTTGTACCGAGCTATAATTCACCCCTCCACTTT. Translating it yields CASSFVPSYNSPLHF.

This clonotype was counted ten times or more. V is TRBV28 and J is TRBJ2-2; unclear D gene. Germline loops: CDR1 MDHEN, CDR2 SYDVKM. CDR3 size: 14 residues. Between the trimmed V and J ends, which lost 3 bases and 1 base, there was a span of 6 bases. CDR3 residues: CASSFGVNTGELFF. The CDR3, as DNA: TGTGCCAGCAGTTTTGGAGTGAACACCGGGGAGCTGTTTTTT.

On this clonotype: This clone may be a read error of a much larger clone one base away. This rearrangement joins TRBV18 to TRBJ1-3; D remains unclear. Germline lookup yields CDR1 KGHSH and CDR2 LQKENI. V was shortened by 3 bases and J by 0 bases, with 15 bases between the two germline ends. The CDR3 has 17 amino acids. The CDR3 region is CASSPIGPADSGNTIYF. The DNA for the CDR3 is TGTGCCAGCTCACCGATCGGGCCGGCTGACTCTGGAAACACCATATATTTT.

J is TRBJ2-3 and V is TRBV20-1; TRBD1 matches at 9 bases. CDR3 length: 14 residues. The V gene end was trimmed by 6 bases and the J gene end by 1 base; junction bases not matched to a gene: 5. Per germline, CDR1 DFQATT and CDR2 SNEGSKA (reference sequence). CDR3 bases: TGCAGTGCCTCTTGGACAGGGGGCACAGATACGCAGTATTTT. This codes for CSASWTGGTDTQYF.

This clonotype has ten or more counts. The rearrangement joins TRBV15 to TRBJ1-6; 12 bases align to TRBD1. CDR1 and CDR2 from the germline V gene are LNHNV and YYDKDF (reference sequence). V was pared by 5 bases and J by 0 bases, with 11 bases of the junction left unmatched. The CDR3 sequence is 20 residues long. The CDR3 protein is CATSWTPGQGASSYNSPLHF. The CDR3 nucleotides read TGTGCCACCAGCTGGACACCGGGACAGGGGGCGAGCTCCTATAATTCACCCCTCCACTTT.

This clonotype was recorded many times. For the CDR3, the DNA is TGCGCCAGCAGCTTGCAAGGACAGGGGACGTCCGGGGAGCTGTTTTTT. This sequence encodes CASSLQGQGTSGELFF. The rearrangement links TRBV5-1 to TRBJ2-2, with TRBD1 matching over 9 bases. This CDR3 is built from 16 residues. With V trimmed by 1 base and J by 6 bases, 7 bases remained unmatched. Germline V gives CDR1 SGHRS, CDR2 YFSETQ.